These T cell receptor beta chains were read from a single sample in a study of T cells in Graves' hyperthyroidism and ophthalmopathy. TCRdb redid the calling of the multiplex PCR reads with MiXCR, one entry per CDR3 protein. Altogether more than 150,000 distinct CDR3 sequences are present, over 15% being singletons, with the ten largest covering 25% to 30%. Sequencing was carried out using blood. The source of these receptors is a woman aged 45-65 years with Graves' hyperthyroidism. Both conserved end residues are part of each CDR3. Each record gives: CDR3 length, V gene, clone size, J gene, D gene, CDR3 DNA, CDR3 protein. D genes are given only for firm matches. The size field is filled for only some rows; it gives once, few, many or a size class.

13	TRBV19	few	TRBJ1-1	TRBD1	TGTGCCGTACGAGTCGGGACAGGGCCCGAAGCTTTCTTT	CAVRVGTGPEAFF
16	TRBV24-1	few	TRBJ2-5	-	TGTGCCACCAGTGATTCCCCCTCAACAGCTCAAGAGACCCAGTACTTC	CATSDSPSTAQETQYF
14	TRBV5-1	-	TRBJ1-2	-	TGCGCCAGCAGCTTGTCGGAAAGTGACTATGGCTACACCTTC	CASSLSESDYGYTF
17	TRBV27	-	TRBJ1-5	-	TGTGCCAGCAAGGAATGGGGCGGCCCAGTGGGCAATCAGCCCCAGCATTTT	CASKEWGGPVGNQPQHF
13	TRBV20-1	many	TRBJ1-6	-	TGCAGTGCTAGAGGGGGGGCTGATTCACCCCTCCACTTT	CSARGGADSPLHF
16	TRBV6-1	many	TRBJ1-1	TRBD1	TGTGCCAGCGAACACAGGGGGCTCACCTCGAACACTGAAGCTTTCTTT	CASEHRGLTSNTEAFF
14	TRBV2	many	TRBJ1-2	-	TGTGCCAGCAGTGAAGGACAGGATGCCTATGGCTACACCTTC	CASSEGQDAYGYTF
14	TRBV28	many	TRBJ1-2	TRBD1	TGTGCCAGCAGTTTAAATAGACAGGGCTATGGCTACACCTTC	CASSLNRQGYGYTF
12	TRBV28	many	TRBJ1-2	-	TGTGCCAGCAGGAGGGATCACTATGGCTACACCTTC	CASRRDHYGYTF
10	TRBV5-1	many	TRBJ1-5	-	TGCGCCAACCAAAATCAGCCCCAGCATTTT	CANQNQPQHF